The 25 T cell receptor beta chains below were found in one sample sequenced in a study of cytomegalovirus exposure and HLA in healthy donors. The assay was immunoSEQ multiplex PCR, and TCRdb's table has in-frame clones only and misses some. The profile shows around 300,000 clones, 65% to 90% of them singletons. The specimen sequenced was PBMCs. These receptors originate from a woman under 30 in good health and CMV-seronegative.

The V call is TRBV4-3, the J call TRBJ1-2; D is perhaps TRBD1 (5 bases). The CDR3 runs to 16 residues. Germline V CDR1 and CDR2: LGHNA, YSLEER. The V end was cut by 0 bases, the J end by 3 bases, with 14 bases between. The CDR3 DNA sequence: TGCGCCAGCAGCCAAGATCGCGCGGGGCCCTACTATGGCTACACCTTC. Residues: CASSQDRAGPYYGYTF.

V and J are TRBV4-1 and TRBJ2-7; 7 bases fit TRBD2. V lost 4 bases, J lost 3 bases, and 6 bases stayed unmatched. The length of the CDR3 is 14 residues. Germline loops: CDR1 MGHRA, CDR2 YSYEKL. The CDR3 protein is CASSPSGTFYEQYF. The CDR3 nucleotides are TGCGCCAGCAGCCCCAGCGGGACCTTCTACGAGCAGTACTTC.

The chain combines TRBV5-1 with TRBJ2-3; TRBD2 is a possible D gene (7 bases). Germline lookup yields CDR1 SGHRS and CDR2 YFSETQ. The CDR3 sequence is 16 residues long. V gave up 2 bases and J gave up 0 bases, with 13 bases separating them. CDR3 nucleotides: TGCGCCAGCAGCTTAGGGGGGGCTACTAGCACAGATACGCAGTATTTT. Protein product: CASSLGGATSTDTQYF.

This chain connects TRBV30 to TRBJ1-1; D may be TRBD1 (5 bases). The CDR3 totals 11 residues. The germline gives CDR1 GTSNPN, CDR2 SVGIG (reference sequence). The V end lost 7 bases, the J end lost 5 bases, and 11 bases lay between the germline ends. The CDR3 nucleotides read TGTGCCTCGTACCGGGGGACTGAAGCTTTCTTT. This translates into CASYRGTEAFF.

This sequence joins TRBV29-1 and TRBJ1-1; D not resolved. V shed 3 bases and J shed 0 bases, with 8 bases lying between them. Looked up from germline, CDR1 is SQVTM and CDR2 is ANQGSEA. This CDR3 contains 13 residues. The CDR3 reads CSVDGEVNTEAFF. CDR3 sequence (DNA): TGCAGCGTTGACGGGGAGGTGAACACTGAAGCTTTCTTT.

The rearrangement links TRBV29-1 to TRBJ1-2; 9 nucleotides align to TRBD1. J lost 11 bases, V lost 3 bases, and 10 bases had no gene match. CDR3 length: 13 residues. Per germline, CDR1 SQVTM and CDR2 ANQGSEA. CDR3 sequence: CSVDDRDRAFYTF. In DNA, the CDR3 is TGCAGCGTTGATGACCGGGACAGGGCCTTTTACACCTTC.

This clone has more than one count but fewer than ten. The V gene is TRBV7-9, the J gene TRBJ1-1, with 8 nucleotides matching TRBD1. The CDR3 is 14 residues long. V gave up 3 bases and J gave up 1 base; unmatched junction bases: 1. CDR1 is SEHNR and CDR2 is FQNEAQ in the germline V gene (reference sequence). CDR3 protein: CASSFDRGNTEAFF. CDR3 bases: TGTGCCAGCAGCTTCGACAGGGGGAACACTGAAGCTTTCTTT. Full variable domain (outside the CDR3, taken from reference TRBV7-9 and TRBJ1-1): DTGVSQNPRHKITKRGQNVTFRCDPISEHNRLYWYRQTLGQGPEFLTYFQNEAQLEKSRLLSDRFSAERPKGSFSTLEIQRTEQGDSAMYLCASSFDRGNTEAFFGQGTRLTVV.

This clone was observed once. The CDR3 DNA follows: TGTGCCACCCTATCCCCCGGACTCAGCACAGATACGCAGTATTTT. Its translation: CATLSPGLSTDTQYF. The genes are TRBV27 and TRBJ2-3; maybe TRBD2 (5 bases). In germline, CDR1 is MNHEY, CDR2 SMNVEV (reference sequence). V gave up 10 bases and J gave up 0 bases, with 17 bases separating them. This CDR3 region has 15 residues.

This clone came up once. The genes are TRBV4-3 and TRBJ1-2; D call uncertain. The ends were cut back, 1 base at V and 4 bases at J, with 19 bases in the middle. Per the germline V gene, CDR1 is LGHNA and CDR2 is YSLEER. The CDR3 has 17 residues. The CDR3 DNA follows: TGCGCCAGCAGCCAAGCGCCTGGGATCCGCGCGGGCTATGGCTACACCTTC. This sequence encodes CASSQAPGIRAGYGYTF.

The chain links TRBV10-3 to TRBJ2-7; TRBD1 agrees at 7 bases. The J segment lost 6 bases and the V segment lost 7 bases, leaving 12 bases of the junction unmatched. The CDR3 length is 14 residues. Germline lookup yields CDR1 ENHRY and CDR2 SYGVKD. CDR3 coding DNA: TGTGCCATCAATCCCTCCGGGACAGAAGGCGAGCAGTACTTC. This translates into CAINPSGTEGEQYF.

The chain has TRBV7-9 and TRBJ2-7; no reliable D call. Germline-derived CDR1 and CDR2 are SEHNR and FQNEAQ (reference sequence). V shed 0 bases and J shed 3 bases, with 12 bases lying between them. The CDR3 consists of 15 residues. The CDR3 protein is CASSLALTANYEQYF. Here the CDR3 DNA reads TGTGCCAGCAGCTTAGCGCTAACAGCCAACTACGAGCAGTACTTC.

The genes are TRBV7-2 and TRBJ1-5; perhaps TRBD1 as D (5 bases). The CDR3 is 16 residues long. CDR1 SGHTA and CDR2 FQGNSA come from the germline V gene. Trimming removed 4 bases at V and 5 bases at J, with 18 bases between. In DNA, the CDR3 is TGTGCCAGCAGCTCCGTCTCGTTTTGGGGGGATCAGCCCCAGCATTTT. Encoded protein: CASSSVSFWGDQPQHF.

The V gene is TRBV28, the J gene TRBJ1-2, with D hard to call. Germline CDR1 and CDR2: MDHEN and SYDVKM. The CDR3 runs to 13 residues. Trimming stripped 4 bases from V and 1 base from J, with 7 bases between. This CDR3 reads CASSSPDNYGYTF. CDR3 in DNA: TGTGCCAGCAGTTCCCCAGATAACTATGGCTACACCTTC.

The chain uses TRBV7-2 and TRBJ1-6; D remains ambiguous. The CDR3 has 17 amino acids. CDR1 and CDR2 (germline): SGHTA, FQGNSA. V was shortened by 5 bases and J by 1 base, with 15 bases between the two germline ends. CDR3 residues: CASSARPGGSYNSPLHF. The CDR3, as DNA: TGTGCCAGCAGCGCCCGTCCGGGAGGGTCCTATAATTCACCCCTCCACTTT.

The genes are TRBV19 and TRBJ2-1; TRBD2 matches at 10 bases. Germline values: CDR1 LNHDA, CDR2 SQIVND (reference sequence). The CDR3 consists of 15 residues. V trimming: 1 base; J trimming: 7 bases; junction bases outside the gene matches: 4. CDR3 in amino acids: CASSIGTSGANEQFF. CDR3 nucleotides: TGTGCCAGTAGTATAGGTACTAGCGGGGCGAATGAGCAGTTCTTC.

CDR3: CASSWTSGSSYEQYF. DNA of the CDR3: TGCGCCAGCAGCTGGACTAGCGGGAGCTCCTACGAGCAGTACTTC. This chain joins TRBV5-1 and TRBJ2-7, with 13 bases aligning to TRBD2. CDR1 is SGHRS and CDR2 is YFSETQ in the germline V gene. Trimming cost V 3 bases and J 0 bases; bases outside gene matches: 0. There are 15 residues in the CDR3.

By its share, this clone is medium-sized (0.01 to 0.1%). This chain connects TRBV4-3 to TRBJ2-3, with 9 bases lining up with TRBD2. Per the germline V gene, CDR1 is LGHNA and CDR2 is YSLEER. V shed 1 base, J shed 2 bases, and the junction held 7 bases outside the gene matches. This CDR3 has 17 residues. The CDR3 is CASSQAPSGELTDTQYF. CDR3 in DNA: TGCGCCAGCAGCCAAGCACCTAGCGGGGAGCTCACAGATACGCAGTATTTT.

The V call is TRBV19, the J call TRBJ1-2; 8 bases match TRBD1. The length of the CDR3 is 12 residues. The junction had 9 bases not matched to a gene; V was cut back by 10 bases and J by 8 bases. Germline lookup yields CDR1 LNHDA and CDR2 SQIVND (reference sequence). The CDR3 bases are TGTGCCATCATCCAGGGGGCGCGAGGCTACACCTTC. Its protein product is CAIIQGARGYTF. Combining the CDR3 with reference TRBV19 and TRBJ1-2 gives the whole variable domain DGGITQSPKYLFRKEGQNVTLSCEQNLNHDAMYWYRQDPGQGLRLIYYSQIVNDFQKGDIAEGYSVSREKKESFPLTVTSAQKNPTAFYLCAIIQGARGYTFGSGTRLTVV.

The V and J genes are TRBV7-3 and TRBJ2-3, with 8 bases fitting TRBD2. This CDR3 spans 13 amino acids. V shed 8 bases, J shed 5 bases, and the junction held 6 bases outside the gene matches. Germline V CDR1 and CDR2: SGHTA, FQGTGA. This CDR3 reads CASRQAGGDTQYF. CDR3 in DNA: TGTGCCAGCCGCCAGGCGGGGGGAGATACGCAGTATTTT.

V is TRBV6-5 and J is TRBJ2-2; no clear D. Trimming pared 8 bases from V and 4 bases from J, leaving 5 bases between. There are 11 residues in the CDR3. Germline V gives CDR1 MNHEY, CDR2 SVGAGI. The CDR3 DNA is TGTGCCAGCGGTAGCACCGGGGAGCTGTTTTTT. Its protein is CASGSTGELFF.

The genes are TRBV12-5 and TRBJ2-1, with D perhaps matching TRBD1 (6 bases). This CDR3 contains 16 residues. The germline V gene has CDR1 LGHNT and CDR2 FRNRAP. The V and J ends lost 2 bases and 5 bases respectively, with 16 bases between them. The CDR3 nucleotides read TGTGCTAGTGGTTTGCAGGACAGACGGTACCACAATGAGCAGTTCTTC. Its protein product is CASGLQDRRYHNEQFF. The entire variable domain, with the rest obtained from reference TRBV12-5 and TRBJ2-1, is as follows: DARVTQTPRHKVTEMGQEVTMRCQPILGHNTVFWYRQTMMQGLELLAYFRNRAPLDDSGMPKDRFSAEMPDATLATLKIQPSEPRDSAVYFCASGLQDRRYHNEQFFGPGTRLTVL.

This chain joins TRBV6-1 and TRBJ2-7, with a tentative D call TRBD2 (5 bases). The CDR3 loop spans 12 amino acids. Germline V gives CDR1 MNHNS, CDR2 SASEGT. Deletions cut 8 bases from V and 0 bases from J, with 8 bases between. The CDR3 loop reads CASETSSYEQYF. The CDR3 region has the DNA TGTGCCAGCGAAACTAGCTCCTACGAGCAGTACTTC.

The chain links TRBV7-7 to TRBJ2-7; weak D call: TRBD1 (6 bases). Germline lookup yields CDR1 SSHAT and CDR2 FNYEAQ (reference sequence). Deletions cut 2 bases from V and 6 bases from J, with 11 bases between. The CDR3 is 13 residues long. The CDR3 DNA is TGTGCCAGCAGCTTAAACAGGGTTGGCGAGCAGTACTTC. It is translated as CASSLNRVGEQYF.

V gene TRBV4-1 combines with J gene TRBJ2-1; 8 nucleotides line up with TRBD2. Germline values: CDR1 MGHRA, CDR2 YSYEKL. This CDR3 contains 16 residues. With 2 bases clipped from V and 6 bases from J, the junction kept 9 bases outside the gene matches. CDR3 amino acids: CASSQKLAELLNEQFF. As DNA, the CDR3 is TGCGCCAGCAGCCAAAAACTAGCGGAGCTACTCAATGAGCAGTTCTTC.

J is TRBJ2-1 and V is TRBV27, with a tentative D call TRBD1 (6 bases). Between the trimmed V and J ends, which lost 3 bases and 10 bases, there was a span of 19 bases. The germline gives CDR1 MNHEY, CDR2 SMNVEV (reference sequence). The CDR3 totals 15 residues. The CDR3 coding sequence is TGTGCCAGCAGTTTTGTTGACAGGCCTCCTACCGAGCAGTTCTTC. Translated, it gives CASSFVDRPPTEQFF.